This T cell receptor beta chain emerged from a study of human T cells and chemical hapten exposure. Findings and caveats of the study: TCRs at high frequency, those above 1 in 1000, did not change with DPC sensitization.

MiXCR, run by TCRdb on the RACE reads, gives a single entry per CDR3 protein. The sample has 70,000 or so distinct CDR3 sequences; approximately 12% are singletons. In the case of this clonotype: What it recognizes is unknown.

Time point here: patch test 3, about 24 weeks after DPC sensitization. The treatment is: therapeutic diphenylcyclopropenone sensitization with weekly scalp DPC. Alopecia patients, 18 to 70 years old and DPC-suitable, served as donors. The V and J ends lost 3 bases and 2 bases respectively, with 12 bases between them. CDR1 is ENHRY, CDR2 SYGVKD, per germline. The CDR3 is made up of 15 amino acids. The chain combines TRBV10-3 with TRBJ2-3, with TRBD1 as a possible D gene (6 bases). The sequencing here drew on whole blood, taken in connection with sensitization to the hapten diphenylcyclopropenone (DPC). This receptor was identified in a woman aged 45-60 years with alopecia areata. Some clones in this sample may be carry-over from other donors' samples. The CDR3 region has the DNA TGTGCCATCAGTGACCGGGACACGAACACAGATACGCAGTATTTT. Its translation is CAISDRDTNTDTQYF.